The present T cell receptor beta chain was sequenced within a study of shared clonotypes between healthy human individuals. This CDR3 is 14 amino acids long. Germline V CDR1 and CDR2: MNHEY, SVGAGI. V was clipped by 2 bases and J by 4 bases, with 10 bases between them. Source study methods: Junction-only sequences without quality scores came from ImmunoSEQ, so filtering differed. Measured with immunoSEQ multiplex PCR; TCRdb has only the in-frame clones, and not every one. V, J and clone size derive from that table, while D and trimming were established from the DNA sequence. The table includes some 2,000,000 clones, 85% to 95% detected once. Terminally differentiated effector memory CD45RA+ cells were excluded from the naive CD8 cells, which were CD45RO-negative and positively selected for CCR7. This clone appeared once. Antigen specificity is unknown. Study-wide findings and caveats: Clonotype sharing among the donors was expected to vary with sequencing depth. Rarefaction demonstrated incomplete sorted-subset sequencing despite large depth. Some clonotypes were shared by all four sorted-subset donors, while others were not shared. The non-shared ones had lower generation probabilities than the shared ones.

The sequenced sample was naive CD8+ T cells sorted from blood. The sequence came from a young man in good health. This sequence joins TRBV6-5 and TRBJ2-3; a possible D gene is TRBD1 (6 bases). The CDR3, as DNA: TGTGCCAGCAGTTACGGACAGAGTTCAGATACGCAGTATTTT. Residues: CASSYGQSSDTQYF.